This T cell receptor (beta chain) was observed in a study of T cell repertoires in cytomegalovirus infection. Ten or more counts support this clonotype. V was trimmed by 1 base and J by 9 bases, leaving 6 bases between them. The CDR3 contains 11 residues. Germline V CDR1 and CDR2: SGHVS, FQNEAQ. TCRdb redid the calling of the reads with MiXCR, one entry per CDR3 protein. This sample carries some 220,000 distinct CDR3 sequences, about 12% of them seen once, and the ten largest clones take 1.5% to 2%. This chain connects TRBV7-8 to TRBJ2-5; a possible D gene is TRBD2 (6 bases). This TCR derives from a human donor in good health (CMV status not recorded). Some clones in this sample may be carry-over from other donors' samples. Sequencing was carried out using PBMCs. The chain's CDR3 is CASSLGGAQYF. The CDR3 nucleotides read TGTGCCAGCAGCTTAGGGGGGGCCCAGTACTTC.